The present TCR beta chain was sequenced within a study of cytomegalovirus exposure and HLA in healthy donors. Primers: 60 Vbeta forward and 13 Jbeta reverse. Profiling relied on immunoSEQ multiplex PCR, and the TCRdb table lists in-frame clones only, not all of them. The sample has roughly 120,000 clones; roughly 82% are singletons. Turning to this clone: Its antigen remains unidentified. The same CDR3 also results from other DNA sequences found in this sample.

CDR3 length: 15 amino acids. Broader study findings: Earlier results showed most TCR beta V segments being productive about 90% or about 30% of the time. DRB1 showed the most TCR associations and HLA-C the fewest in a later analysis, as rates varied by HLA locus.

This rearrangement joins TRBV21-1 to TRBJ1-4; the listed D gene, TRBD1, was not tested against the DNA. TRBV21-1 is a listed pseudogene. The source material was PBMCs. This receptor was taken from a woman between 55 and 75 years old in good health and CMV-seropositive. The CDR3 is CASSKPRDRVEKLFF. The CDR3 nucleotides read TGTGCCAGCAGCAAGCCCCGGGACAGGGTTGAAAAACTGTTTTTT.